Sequencing of this T cell receptor beta chain was carried out in a study of human T cells and chemical hapten exposure. On the study more broadly: Mostly female, the patients presented with alopecia areata, totalis or universalis.

As concerns this clonotype: The target antigen is unknown.

V lost 2 bases to trimming and J lost 1 base, with 6 bases between them. CDR1 and CDR2 (germline): SGHTA, FQGNSA. This CDR3 is 15 amino acids long. Time point reported: patch test 3, about 24 weeks after DPC sensitization. Treatment here: therapeutic diphenylcyclopropenone sensitization with weekly scalp DPC. Findings and caveats of the study: The formation of large CDR3 similarity clusters by expanded TCRs significantly exceeded that of controls. The number of TCRs above 1 in 1000 frequency did not change after DPC sensitization.

Library construction involved attaching unique molecular identifiers to individual cDNA molecules, which allowed quantitative, reproducible TCR counting. TCRdb reprocessed the RACE reads via MiXCR and lists one record per CDR3 protein. The repertoire has just under 60,000 distinct CDR3 sequences, around 11% of them found once; the top ten carry 2% to 3%. This specimen was whole blood, taken in connection with sensitization to the hapten diphenylcyclopropenone (DPC). The receptor was derived from a man under 40 with alopecia areata. Some clones in this sample may be carry-over from other donors' samples. V and J are TRBV7-2 and TRBJ2-6, with D unresolved. The CDR3 coding sequence is TGTGCCAGCAGCTTAAGCCTTTCTGGGGCCAACGTCCTGACTTTC. This codes for CASSLSLSGANVLTF.